The rows below give T cell receptor beta chains drawn from one sample of a study of T cell responses to AZD1222 COVID-19 vaccine. Data came from immunoSEQ multiplex PCR; TCRdb stores just in-frame clones and leaves some out. Of around 150,000 clones in the sample, 70% to 90% were seen once. The sequencing used peripheral blood, collected on day 0 of AZD1222 vaccination. These receptors all stem from an adult in good health. Both conserved end residues are part of each CDR3. A D gene is named only where the DNA matches it firmly. Rows give clone size only sometimes, using once, few, many, or a class for an expanded clone.

V gene: TRBV5-1; D gene: TRBD2; clone size: .; J gene: TRBJ2-1; CDR3 protein: CASSPVAGFGDEQFF; CDR3 DNA: TGCGCCAGCAGCCCCGTAGCGGGATTTGGTGATGAGCAGTTCTTC
V gene: TRBV7-8; D gene: TRBD1; clone size: few; J gene: TRBJ1-2; CDR3 protein: CASSPAGQGAYGYTF; CDR3 DNA: TGTGCCAGCAGCCCGGCGGGACAGGGCGCCTATGGCTACACCTTC
V gene: TRBV30; D gene: .; clone size: .; J gene: TRBJ1-1; CDR3 protein: CAWSSWGGARTEAFF; CDR3 DNA: TGTGCCTGGAGTTCTTGGGGGGGCGCGAGGACTGAAGCTTTCTTT
V gene: TRBV5-4; D gene: .; clone size: few; J gene: TRBJ1-2; CDR3 protein: CASSRDGAKGYTF; CDR3 DNA: TGTGCCAGCAGCCGGGACGGAGCGAAAGGCTACACCTTC
V gene: TRBV5-6; D gene: .; clone size: .; J gene: TRBJ2-2; CDR3 protein: CASSLSRGNTGELFF; CDR3 DNA: TGTGCCAGCAGCTTGAGCAGGGGGAACACCGGGGAGCTGTTTTTT
V gene: TRBV19; D gene: TRBD1; clone size: .; J gene: TRBJ1-5; CDR3 protein: CASSDRGDQPQHF; CDR3 DNA: TGTGCCAGTAGCGACAGGGGGGACCAGCCCCAGCATTTT
V gene: TRBV4-2; D gene: .; clone size: .; J gene: TRBJ1-5; CDR3 protein: CASGGRGDNQPQHF; CDR3 DNA: TGTGCCAGCGGAGGGAGGGGAGACAATCAGCCCCAGCATTTT
V gene: TRBV7-3; D gene: .; clone size: .; J gene: TRBJ1-1; CDR3 protein: CASSTLGVGLRGNTEAFF; CDR3 DNA: TGTGCCAGCAGCACCCTAGGCGTCGGGTTGAGGGGGAACACTGAAGCTTTCTTT
V gene: TRBV7-6; D gene: .; clone size: .; J gene: TRBJ2-1; CDR3 protein: CASSGYLSSAGAKTYNEQFF; CDR3 DNA: TGTGCCAGCAGCGGATACCTCTCCTCTGCGGGGGCCAAAACCTACAATGAGCAGTTCTTC
V gene: TRBV7-2; D gene: TRBD1; clone size: .; J gene: TRBJ2-2; CDR3 protein: CASSLGATGYTGELFF; CDR3 DNA: TGTGCCAGCAGCTTAGGTGCGACAGGGTACACCGGGGAGCTGTTTTTT
V gene: TRBV19; D gene: .; clone size: .; J gene: TRBJ2-7; CDR3 protein: CASSIRQFGYEQYF; CDR3 DNA: TGTGCCAGTAGTATACGACAGTTTGGCTACGAGCAGTACTTC
V gene: TRBV9; D gene: TRBD1; clone size: once; J gene: TRBJ2-3; CDR3 protein: CASSSPDRGRGADTQYF; CDR3 DNA: TGTGCCAGCAGCTCCCCCGACAGGGGGCGCGGGGCAGATACGCAGTATTTT
V gene: TRBV5-1; D gene: .; clone size: .; J gene: TRBJ2-5; CDR3 protein: CASSRTSGGETQYF; CDR3 DNA: TGCGCCAGCAGCAGGACCTCCGGGGGAGAGACCCAGTACTTC
V gene: TRBV5-6; D gene: .; clone size: .; J gene: TRBJ1-2; CDR3 protein: CASSLYAGGRDYGYTF; CDR3 DNA: TGTGCCAGCAGCCTTTACGCCGGGGGGCGCGACTATGGCTACACCTTC
V gene: TRBV7-8; D gene: .; clone size: once; J gene: TRBJ2-1; CDR3 protein: CASSFNREQFF; CDR3 DNA: TGTGCCAGCAGCTTCAATAGGGAGCAGTTCTTC
V gene: TRBV30; D gene: .; clone size: .; J gene: TRBJ1-1; CDR3 protein: CAWSGGGGTPEAFF; CDR3 DNA: TGTGCCTGGAGCGGCGGCGGGGGGACCCCTGAAGCTTTCTTT
V gene: TRBV6-6; D gene: TRBD1; clone size: .; J gene: TRBJ2-3; CDR3 protein: CASSRPGTANPFTDTQYF; CDR3 DNA: TGTGCCAGCAGTCGACCCGGGACAGCCAATCCCTTCACAGATACGCAGTATTTT
V gene: TRBV12-3/TRBV12-4; D gene: .; clone size: .; J gene: TRBJ1-1; CDR3 protein: CASTFLVHTEAFF; CDR3 DNA: TGTGCCAGCACTTTTCTGGTTCACACTGAAGCTTTCTTT
V gene: TRBV10-2; D gene: TRBD1; clone size: .; J gene: TRBJ1-5; CDR3 protein: CASSGSGGNQPQHF; CDR3 DNA: TGCGCCAGCAGTGGTTCAGGGGGGAATCAGCCCCAGCATTTT
V gene: TRBV9; D gene: .; clone size: .; J gene: TRBJ2-6; CDR3 protein: CASSVGNQWAAEVGANVLTF; CDR3 DNA: TGTGCCAGCAGCGTGGGAAACCAATGGGCCGCAGAGGTGGGGGCCAACGTCCTGACTTTC
V gene: TRBV9; D gene: .; clone size: .; J gene: TRBJ2-1; CDR3 protein: CASSVAGVYNEQFF; CDR3 DNA: TGTGCCAGCAGCGTAGCGGGGGTTTACAATGAGCAGTTCTTC
V gene: TRBV2; D gene: .; clone size: .; J gene: TRBJ2-3; CDR3 protein: CASSRGTHTDTQYF; CDR3 DNA: TGTGCCAGCAGTAGGGGCACTCACACAGATACGCAGTATTTT
V gene: TRBV15; D gene: .; clone size: .; J gene: TRBJ2-7; CDR3 protein: CATSRDSPGEQYF; CDR3 DNA: TGTGCCACCAGCAGAGATTCCCCCGGAGAGCAGTACTTC
V gene: TRBV25-1; D gene: .; clone size: .; J gene: TRBJ2-5; CDR3 protein: CASTLSGAGETQYF; CDR3 DNA: TGTGCCAGCACCTTGTCCGGGGCCGGGGAGACCCAGTACTTC
V gene: TRBV19; D gene: .; clone size: .; J gene: TRBJ1-1; CDR3 protein: CASSRRGSTEAFF; CDR3 DNA: TGTGCCAGTAGTAGGAGGGGAAGCACTGAAGCTTTCTTT
V gene: TRBV28; D gene: TRBD2; clone size: .; J gene: TRBJ2-1; CDR3 protein: CASSLGTLAGVFWNEQFF; CDR3 DNA: TGTGCCAGCAGTTTAGGCACATTAGCGGGAGTTTTTTGGAATGAGCAGTTCTTC
V gene: TRBV7-3; D gene: TRBD1; clone size: .; J gene: TRBJ2-2; CDR3 protein: CASSPTGIGELFF; CDR3 DNA: TGTGCCAGCAGCCCGACAGGGATCGGGGAGCTGTTTTTT
V gene: TRBV9; D gene: TRBD2; clone size: .; J gene: TRBJ2-1; CDR3 protein: CASSYPLAGGSDEQFF; CDR3 DNA: TGTGCCAGCAGCTACCCCTTAGCGGGGGGTAGCGATGAGCAGTTCTTC
V gene: TRBV5-1; D gene: TRBD1; clone size: .; J gene: TRBJ2-7; CDR3 protein: CASSLDRTGAYEQYF; CDR3 DNA: TGCGCCAGCAGCTTGGATCGGACAGGAGCCTACGAGCAGTACTTC
V gene: TRBV5-1; D gene: .; clone size: .; J gene: TRBJ1-4; CDR3 protein: CASRTGGGEKLFF; CDR3 DNA: TGCGCCAGCAGGACAGGAGGTGGGGAAAAACTGTTTTTT
V gene: TRBV10-2; D gene: .; clone size: .; J gene: TRBJ2-1; CDR3 protein: CASSPRDIGQFF; CDR3 DNA: TGCGCCAGCAGTCCCCGGGACATAGGGCAGTTCTTC
V gene: TRBV28; D gene: .; clone size: .; J gene: TRBJ1-3; CDR3 protein: CASSYIVSGISGNTIYF; CDR3 DNA: TGTGCCAGCAGTTATATTGTTTCAGGAATCTCTGGAAACACCATATATTTT
V gene: TRBV15; D gene: TRBD1; clone size: .; J gene: TRBJ1-4; CDR3 protein: CATSRAWTGGGEKLFF; CDR3 DNA: TGTGCCACCAGCAGAGCTTGGACAGGGGGCGGTGAAAAACTGTTTTTT
V gene: TRBV11-2; D gene: TRBD1; clone size: .; J gene: TRBJ1-3; CDR3 protein: CASSERTGSSGNTIYF; CDR3 DNA: TGTGCCAGCAGCGAGCGGACAGGGAGCTCTGGAAACACCATATATTTT
V gene: TRBV5-6; D gene: .; clone size: .; J gene: TRBJ1-3; CDR3 protein: CASKLSVGGSGNTIYF; CDR3 DNA: TGTGCCAGCAAATTGAGTGTAGGAGGGAGTGGAAACACCATATATTTT
V gene: TRBV20-1; D gene: .; clone size: .; J gene: TRBJ1-1; CDR3 protein: CSARDGFF; CDR3 DNA: TGCAGTGCTAGAGATGGGTTCTTT
V gene: TRBV19; D gene: .; clone size: .; J gene: TRBJ1-5; CDR3 protein: CASSIRGVGQPQHF; CDR3 DNA: TGTGCCAGTAGTATCCGTGGGGTCGGGCAGCCCCAGCATTTT
V gene: TRBV15; D gene: .; clone size: .; J gene: TRBJ2-7; CDR3 protein: CATSGGTLSYEQYF; CDR3 DNA: TGTGCCACCAGCGGTGGGACACTCTCCTACGAGCAGTACTTC
V gene: TRBV6-1; D gene: .; clone size: once; J gene: TRBJ1-2; CDR3 protein: CASSEASGGVYGYTF; CDR3 DNA: TGTGCCAGCAGTGAAGCGTCGGGGGGAGTTTATGGCTACACCTTC
V gene: TRBV6-5; D gene: .; clone size: .; J gene: TRBJ1-4; CDR3 protein: CASSRDRLTNEKLFF; CDR3 DNA: TGTGCCAGCAGCCGAGACAGATTAACTAATGAAAAACTGTTTTTT
V gene: TRBV28; D gene: .; clone size: .; J gene: TRBJ1-2; CDR3 protein: CASSTYRASYGYTF; CDR3 DNA: TGTGCCAGCAGTACGTACAGGGCCTCCTATGGCTACACCTTC
V gene: TRBV9; D gene: .; clone size: .; J gene: TRBJ2-7; CDR3 protein: CASSVGPGVDYEQYF; CDR3 DNA: TGTGCCAGCAGCGTAGGACCAGGGGTTGACTACGAGCAGTACTTC
V gene: TRBV9; D gene: TRBD2; clone size: .; J gene: TRBJ2-7; CDR3 protein: CASSVSWGGNYEQYF; CDR3 DNA: TGTGCCAGCAGCGTTAGTTGGGGAGGGAACTACGAGCAGTACTTC
V gene: TRBV6-2/TRBV6-3; D gene: .; clone size: .; J gene: TRBJ1-2; CDR3 protein: CASSYLYGYYGYTF; CDR3 DNA: TGTGCCAGCAGTTACCTCTACGGGTACTATGGCTACACCTTC
V gene: TRBV24-1; D gene: TRBD1; clone size: .; J gene: TRBJ2-5; CDR3 protein: CATSDPTDDRGKGETQYF; CDR3 DNA: TGTGCCACCAGTGATCCAACCGATGACAGGGGAAAAGGGGAGACCCAGTACTTC
V gene: TRBV6-5; D gene: TRBD1; clone size: .; J gene: TRBJ2-3; CDR3 protein: CASSSLGQATDTQYF; CDR3 DNA: TGTGCCAGCAGCTCACTGGGACAGGCCACAGATACGCAGTATTTT
V gene: TRBV20-1; D gene: .; clone size: .; J gene: TRBJ1-2; CDR3 protein: CSAGNGDGYTF; CDR3 DNA: TGCAGTGCGGGTAATGGGGATGGCTACACCTTC
V gene: TRBV7-9; D gene: TRBD1; clone size: .; J gene: TRBJ1-5; CDR3 protein: CASSRGQGRDQPQHF; CDR3 DNA: TGTGCCAGCAGCCGCGGACAGGGGAGGGATCAGCCCCAGCATTTT